The clone carrying this T cell receptor (beta chain) has only a few counts. The antigen is undetermined. The TCR beta library used iRepertoire HTBI primers with Arm-PCR amplification of CDR3. TCRdb reprocessed the multiplex PCR reads via MiXCR and lists one record per CDR3 protein. The sample includes hundreds of thousands of distinct CDR3 sequences, approximately 15% of them seen just once. This entry is derived from a study of regulatory T cells in long-lasting Graves disease. Study conclusions and caveats: Persistent Graves' patients showed reduced TCR diversity versus newly diagnosed patients.

Germline CDR1 reads GTSNPN; CDR2 reads SVGIG (reference sequence). V was clipped by 5 bases and J by 4 bases, with 17 bases between them. The CDR3 runs to 14 residues. Time point indicated: newly diagnosed GD, antithyroid drugs for less than 3 months. RNA extracted from PBMCs served as the sequencing template. Xi'an, China, was home to the endocrinology department that provided patients. The data were also submitted as part of a second study, on T cells in Graves' hyperthyroidism and ophthalmopathy. That report notes: HTBI primers were the set used in a first-round RT-PCR of the TCR CDR3. Blood also contained most expanded thyroid clonotypes above 0.001.

Sample: peripheral blood mononuclear cells (PBMCs), taken at new diagnosis, from a patient treated with antithyroid drugs. V is TRBV30 and J is TRBJ1-1; the D gene is possibly TRBD1 (5 bases). The TCR was taken from a woman in her 30s with Graves disease. CDR3 coding DNA: TGTGCCTGGGGCACAATCGGGGCCCTCACTGAAGCTTTCTTT. It codes for CAWGTIGALTEAFF.